This TCR beta chain was identified in a study of blood T cells in healthy people across ages. Study-wide points: What prevented conclusive comparison of naive and antigen-experienced cells was that PBMCs were unsorted.

To note about this clonotype: The target antigen is unknown.

This CDR3 comprises 14 residues. The ends were cut back, 5 bases at V and 8 bases at J, with 15 bases in the middle. PCR was performed a second time for about 7 to 12 cycles using a sample-barcoded 5' primer and a J-beta primer mix. Each CDR3 protein gets one entry after TCRdb re-called the 5' RACE reads with MiXCR. Among hundreds of thousands of distinct CDR3 sequences listed, 22% were seen once. About 10 milliliters was the volume of peripheral blood drawn from each donor. Material: blood. V and J are TRBV12-3 or TRBV12-4 and TRBJ1-4; no firm D call. The source of this sequence is a man between 70 and 80 years old in good health. The CDR3 loop is CASSRPGGSEKLFF. As DNA, the CDR3 is TGTGCCAGCAGTCGGCCCGGAGGCAGCGAAAAACTGTTTTTT.